A single sample gave rise to the 9 T cell receptor beta chains below, sequenced in a study of cytomegalovirus exposure and HLA in healthy donors. The PCR ran on 60 Vbeta and 13 Jbeta primers. Sequenced by immunoSEQ multiplex PCR; TCRdb stores in-frame clones only, minus some. The sample has about 180,000 clones; approximately 78% are singletons. Sequencing was carried out using PBMCs. The receptors here all came from a woman between 50 and 59 years old in good health and CMV-seropositive.

This chain uses TRBV2 with TRBJ1-2; perhaps TRBD1 as D (6 bases). Germline V gene lookup returns CDR1 SNHLY and CDR2 FYNNEI. The CDR3 covers 16 residues. V was shortened by 3 bases and J by 7 bases, with 21 bases between the two germline ends. CDR3 DNA: TGTGCCAGCAGTGAGAAGGAAGCAGGGGCCTCCTTTGGCTACACCTTC. This codes for CASSEKEAGASFGYTF.

This clone has a handful of counts. The chain has TRBV19 and TRBJ1-2; D possibly corresponds to TRBD1 (6 bases). V lost 8 bases, J lost 0 bases, and 16 bases lay in between. CDR1 and CDR2 from the germline V gene are LNHDA and SQIVND (reference sequence). The CDR3 totals 15 residues. The DNA of the CDR3 is TGTGCCAGTCAAAGTCCGGGACAAACTAACTATGGCTACACCTTC. It codes for CASQSPGQTNYGYTF.

The chain combines TRBV13 with TRBJ2-6; unclear D gene. CDR1 and CDR2 (germline): PRHDT, FYEKMQ (reference sequence). The CDR3 totals 14 residues. V lost 2 bases and J 2 bases, leaving 4 bases between the germline ends. CDR3 region: CASSLFTGANVLTF. The CDR3 bases are TGTGCCAGCAGCTTATTTACTGGGGCCAACGTCCTGACTTTC.

This sequence joins TRBV25-1 and TRBJ1-2; D is ambiguous. CDR1 is MGHDK and CDR2 is SYGVNS in the germline V gene. The V gene lost 3 bases and the J gene lost 8 bases, with 16 bases spanning the gap. This CDR3 region has 14 residues. The CDR3 loop is CASSESRGVGGYTF. The CDR3 DNA follows: TGTGCCAGCAGTGAGTCCCGAGGCGTTGGGGGCTACACCTTC.

J is TRBJ1-2 and V is TRBV7-9, with TRBD1 matching 7 bases. Germline CDR1 is SEHNR and CDR2 is FQNEAQ (reference sequence). The CDR3 length is 13 residues. V gave up 5 bases and J gave up 2 bases; unmatched junction bases: 2. The DNA for the CDR3 is TGTGCCAGCAGCCCGGGACAGAACTATGGCTACACCTTC. Translating gives CASSPGQNYGYTF.

The gene calls are TRBV7-9 and TRBJ1-6, with D tentatively TRBD1 (5 bases). Trimming stripped 4 bases from V and 5 bases from J, with 12 bases between. The CDR3 contains 15 residues. Germline-derived CDR1 and CDR2 are SEHNR and FQNEAQ (reference sequence). The CDR3 reads CASSSQGGNNSPLHF. CDR3 sequence (DNA): TGTGCCAGCAGCTCCCAGGGTGGGAATAATTCACCCCTCCACTTT.

As for this clone: This sample includes further DNA sequences coding for the same CDR3. The rearrangement uses TRBV6-5 and TRBJ2-5; D is perhaps TRBD2 (7 bases). V dropped 2 bases and J dropped 4 bases, with 11 bases sitting between them. This CDR3 is 14 amino acids long. In germline, CDR1 is MNHEY, CDR2 SVGAGI. CDR3 residues: CASSYGGASETQYF. The CDR3 bases are TGTGCCAGCAGTTACGGGGGGGCCTCAGAGACCCAGTACTTC.

The genes are TRBV2 and TRBJ2-5, with TRBD2 matching 8 bases. The CDR3 is 17 residues long. Per the germline V gene, CDR1 is SNHLY and CDR2 is FYNNEI. Unmatched junction bases numbered 9, after V lost 3 bases and J lost 0 bases. CDR3 in DNA: TGTGCCAGCAGTGATTTCTTGGAGCGGGGGTACCAAGAGACCCAGTACTTC. The encoded protein is CASSDFLERGYQETQYF.

The rearrangement joins TRBV6-6 to TRBJ2-3; 9 nucleotides agree with TRBD2. Germline V gene data show CDR1 as MNHNY and CDR2 as SVGAGI (reference sequence). The CDR3 contains 15 residues. Unmatched junction bases numbered 12, after V lost 8 bases and J lost 6 bases. In DNA, the CDR3 is TGTGCCAGCTGGAGAGCGGGGGGATCGACGGATACGCAGTATTTT. Its translation is CASWRAGGSTDTQYF.